This T cell receptor (beta chain) comes out of a study of low-dose radiotherapy and immunotherapy resistance in tumors. Study-level information: Dosing of intravenous cyclophosphamide at 200 mg/m2 occurred every two weeks and took place one day prior to radiation and immunotherapy.

First-strand cDNA used TRAV- and TRBV-specific primers, covering alpha and beta chains. TCRs were amplified for roughly 22 PCR cycles with a constant-region primer and V-primer adapter. MiXCR, run by TCRdb on the reads, gives a single entry per CDR3 protein. The sample consists of 95,000 to 100,000 distinct CDR3 sequences, around 20% of them appearing once. Specified time point: after trial treatment. The treatment: LDRT plus nivolumab, ipilimumab, low-dose cyclophosphamide and aspirin (RACIN trial). This clonotype showed up many times. In germline, CDR1 is MNHEY, CDR2 SMNVEV (reference sequence). The V gene lost 2 bases and the J gene lost 0 bases, with 11 bases spanning the gap. This CDR3 region has 16 residues.

The material sequenced was PBMCs, taken after low-dose radiotherapy plus immunotherapy. The sequence was collected from a male donor with prostate cancer. V is TRBV27 and J is TRBJ2-1; D unclear. The CDR3: CASSLGRKVSYNEQFF. CDR3 DNA: TGTGCCAGCAGTTTAGGAAGAAAAGTCTCCTACAATGAGCAGTTCTTC.